A single TCR beta chain is shown here with its context. The sample originates from a study of T cells after posttransplantation cyclophosphamide. Treatment was busulfan-fludarabine conditioning, a marrow graft, and cyclophosphamide on days +3 and +4. In germline, CDR1 is SGDLS, CDR2 YYNGEE. V trimming: 3 bases; J trimming: 3 bases; junction bases outside the gene matches: 9. CDR3 length: 16 amino acids. Repertoires were generated with immunoSEQ multiplex PCR, while TCRdb's copy carries only in-frame clones and drops some. The sample has about 22,000 clones; roughly nine tenths are singletons. V gene TRBV9 combines with J gene TRBJ2-1, with 7 bases fitting TRBD2. This sequence originates from a female patient aged 25-40 years who received an allogeneic stem cell transplant from an unrelated donor, was CMV-positive, and had no GVHD. The graft donor may have given rise to some T cells. Here the sequenced sample was PBMCs, taken after allogeneic stem cell transplant with posttransplant cyclophosphamide. CDR3: CASSDSLAASYNEQFF. CDR3 coding DNA: TGTGCCAGCAGCGACTCCCTAGCGGCCAGCTACAATGAGCAGTTCTTC.